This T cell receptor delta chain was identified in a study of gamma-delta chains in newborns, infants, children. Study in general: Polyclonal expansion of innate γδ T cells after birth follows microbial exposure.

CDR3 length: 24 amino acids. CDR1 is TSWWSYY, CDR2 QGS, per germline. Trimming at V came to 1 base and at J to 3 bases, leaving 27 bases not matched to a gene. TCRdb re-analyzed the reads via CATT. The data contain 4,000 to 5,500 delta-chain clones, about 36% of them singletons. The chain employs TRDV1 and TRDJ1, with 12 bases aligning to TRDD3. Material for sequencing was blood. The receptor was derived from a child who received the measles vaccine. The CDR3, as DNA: TGTGCTCTTGGGGAACGGGACCGACCTTCCTACCTCTGGGGGATACGCGAGGGTTCCGATAAACTCATCTTT. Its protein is CALGERDRPSYLWGIREGSDKLIF.